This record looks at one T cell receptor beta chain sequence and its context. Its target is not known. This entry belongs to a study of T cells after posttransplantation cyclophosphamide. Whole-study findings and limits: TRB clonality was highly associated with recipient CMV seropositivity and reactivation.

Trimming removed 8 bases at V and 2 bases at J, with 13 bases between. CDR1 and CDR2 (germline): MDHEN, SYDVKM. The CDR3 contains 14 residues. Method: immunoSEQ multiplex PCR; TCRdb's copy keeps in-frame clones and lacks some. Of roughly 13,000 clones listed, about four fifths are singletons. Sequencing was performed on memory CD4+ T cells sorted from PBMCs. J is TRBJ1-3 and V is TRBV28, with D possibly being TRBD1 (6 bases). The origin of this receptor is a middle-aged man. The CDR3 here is CASQGQGTGNTIYF. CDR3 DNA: TGTGCCAGCCAGGGGCAGGGGACTGGAAACACCATATATTTT.